This entry describes one T cell receptor (beta chain). The antigen remains unidentified. TCRdb's table, derived via immunoSEQ multiplex PCR, lists solely in-frame clones and lacks some. The table includes about 98,000 clones, around 94% detected once. This sample was included in a study of OX40 agonist ivuxolimab in advanced cancers. Regarding the study as a whole: Antigen specificity was not determined for the expanded peripheral T cells.

V gave up 4 bases and J gave up 0 bases; unmatched junction bases: 3. This CDR3 is built from 15 residues. Per the germline V gene, CDR1 is SGDLS and CDR2 is YYNGEE. The sample consisted of CD4+ or CD8+ T cells sorted from blood, taken in a trial of the OX40 agonist ivuxolimab. This chain connects TRBV9 to TRBJ2-1; 8 bases map to TRBD2. The receptor's source is an adult with an advanced solid tumor such as melanoma, head and neck, liver or kidney cancer. CDR3 residues: CASSTRGGSYNEQFF. Written as DNA, the CDR3 is TGTGCCAGCAGCACCCGGGGGGGCTCCTACAATGAGCAGTTCTTC.